This T cell receptor beta chain was captured by sequencing in a study of patients and donors after allogeneic stem cell transplantation. Each CDR3 protein is one row after TCRdb ran MiXCR on the RT-PCR reads. The data contain 800,000 to 1,000,000 distinct CDR3 sequences, around 17% of them singletons. Trimming removed 5 bases from V and 1 base from J, with 18 bases in between. CDR3 length: 17 residues. The germline V gene has CDR1 MNHEY and CDR2 SMNVEV (reference sequence). Sequencing was done on a sample of blood, either unsorted or a sorted T cell fraction (not recorded which). The receptor was derived from a human donor who was either an allogeneic HSCT recipient or a stem cell or donor lymphocyte infusion donor (not recorded which). It is not recorded whose cells these are; they may come from a transplant donor. V usage is TRBV27 and J usage is TRBJ2-4, with D perhaps TRBD2 (6 bases). The chain's CDR3 is CASSGRDSREAKNIQYF. The CDR3 DNA sequence: TGTGCCAGCAGTGGCCGGGACTCCCGGGAGGCCAAAAACATTCAGTACTTC.